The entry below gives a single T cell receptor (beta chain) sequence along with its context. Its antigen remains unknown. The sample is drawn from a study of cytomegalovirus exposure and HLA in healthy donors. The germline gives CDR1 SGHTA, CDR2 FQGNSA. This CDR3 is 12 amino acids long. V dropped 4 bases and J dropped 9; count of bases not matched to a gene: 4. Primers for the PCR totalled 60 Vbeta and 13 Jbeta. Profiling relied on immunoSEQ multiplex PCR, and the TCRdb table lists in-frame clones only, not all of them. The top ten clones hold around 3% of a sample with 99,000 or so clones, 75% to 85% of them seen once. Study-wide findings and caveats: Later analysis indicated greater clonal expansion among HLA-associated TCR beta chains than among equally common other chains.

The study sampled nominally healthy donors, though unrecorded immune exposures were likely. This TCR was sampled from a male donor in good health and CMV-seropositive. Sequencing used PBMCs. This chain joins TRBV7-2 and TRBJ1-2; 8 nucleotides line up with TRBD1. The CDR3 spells CASSSRTGRYTF. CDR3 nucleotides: TGTGCCAGCAGCTCCCGGACAGGGCGCTACACCTTC.